The TCR beta chain under discussion was sequenced for a study of T cells in localized non-small cell lung cancer. Produced via immunoSEQ multiplex PCR; TCRdb's table is partial and in-frame only. The sample yields approximately 28,000 clones, roughly nine tenths seen once. General study findings and limits: Clonality peaked in uninvolved adjacent lung rather than tumor. The study detected a median about 57 of the top 100 tumor clones in adjacent lung.

Looked up from germline, CDR1 is MNHNS and CDR2 is SASEGT. The ends were cut back, 0 bases at V and 7 bases at J, with 15 bases in the middle. This CDR3 is 15 amino acids long. To note about this clone: Its antigen is unknown.

V is TRBV6-1 and J is TRBJ2-5; D not certain. The source is an older female donor with stage II squamous cell lung carcinoma. The source material was peripheral blood, sampled before any cancer treatment. The DNA for the CDR3 is TGTGCCAGCAGTGAAGCGCTTAGGCCAGAGTGGACCCAGTACTTC. The encoded protein is CASSEALRPEWTQYF.